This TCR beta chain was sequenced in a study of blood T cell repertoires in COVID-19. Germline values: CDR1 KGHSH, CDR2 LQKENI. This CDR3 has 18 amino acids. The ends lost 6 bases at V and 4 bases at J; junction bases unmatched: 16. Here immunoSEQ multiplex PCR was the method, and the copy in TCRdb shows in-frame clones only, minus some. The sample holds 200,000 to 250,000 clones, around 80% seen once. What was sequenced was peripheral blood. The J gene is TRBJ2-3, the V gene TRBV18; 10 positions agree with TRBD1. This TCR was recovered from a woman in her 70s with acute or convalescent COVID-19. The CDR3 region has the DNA TGTGCCAGCTCTCCAAACCGACCGGGACAGGGGAACTCAGATACGCAGTATTTT. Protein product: CASSPNRPGQGNSDTQYF. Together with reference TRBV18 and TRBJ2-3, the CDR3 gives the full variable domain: NAGVMQNPRHLVRRRGQEARLRCSPMKGHSHVYWYRQLPEEGLKFMVYLQKENIIDESGMPKERFSAEFPKEGPSILRIQQVVRGDSAAYFCASSPNRPGQGNSDTQYFGPGTRLTVL.